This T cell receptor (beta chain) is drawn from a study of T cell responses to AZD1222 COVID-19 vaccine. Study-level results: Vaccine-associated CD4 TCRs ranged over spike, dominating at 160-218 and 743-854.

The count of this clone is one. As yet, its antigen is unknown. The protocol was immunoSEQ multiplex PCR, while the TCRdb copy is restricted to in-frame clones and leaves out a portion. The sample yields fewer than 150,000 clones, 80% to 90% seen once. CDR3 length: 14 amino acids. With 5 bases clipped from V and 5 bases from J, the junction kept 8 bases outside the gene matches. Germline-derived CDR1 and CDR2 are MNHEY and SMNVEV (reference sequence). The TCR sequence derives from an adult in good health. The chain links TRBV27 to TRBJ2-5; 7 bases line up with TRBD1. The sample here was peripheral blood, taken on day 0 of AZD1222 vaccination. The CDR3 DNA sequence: TGTGCCAGCAGTCTCTACAGGGGCCGGGAGACCCAGTACTTC. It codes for CASSLYRGRETQYF.